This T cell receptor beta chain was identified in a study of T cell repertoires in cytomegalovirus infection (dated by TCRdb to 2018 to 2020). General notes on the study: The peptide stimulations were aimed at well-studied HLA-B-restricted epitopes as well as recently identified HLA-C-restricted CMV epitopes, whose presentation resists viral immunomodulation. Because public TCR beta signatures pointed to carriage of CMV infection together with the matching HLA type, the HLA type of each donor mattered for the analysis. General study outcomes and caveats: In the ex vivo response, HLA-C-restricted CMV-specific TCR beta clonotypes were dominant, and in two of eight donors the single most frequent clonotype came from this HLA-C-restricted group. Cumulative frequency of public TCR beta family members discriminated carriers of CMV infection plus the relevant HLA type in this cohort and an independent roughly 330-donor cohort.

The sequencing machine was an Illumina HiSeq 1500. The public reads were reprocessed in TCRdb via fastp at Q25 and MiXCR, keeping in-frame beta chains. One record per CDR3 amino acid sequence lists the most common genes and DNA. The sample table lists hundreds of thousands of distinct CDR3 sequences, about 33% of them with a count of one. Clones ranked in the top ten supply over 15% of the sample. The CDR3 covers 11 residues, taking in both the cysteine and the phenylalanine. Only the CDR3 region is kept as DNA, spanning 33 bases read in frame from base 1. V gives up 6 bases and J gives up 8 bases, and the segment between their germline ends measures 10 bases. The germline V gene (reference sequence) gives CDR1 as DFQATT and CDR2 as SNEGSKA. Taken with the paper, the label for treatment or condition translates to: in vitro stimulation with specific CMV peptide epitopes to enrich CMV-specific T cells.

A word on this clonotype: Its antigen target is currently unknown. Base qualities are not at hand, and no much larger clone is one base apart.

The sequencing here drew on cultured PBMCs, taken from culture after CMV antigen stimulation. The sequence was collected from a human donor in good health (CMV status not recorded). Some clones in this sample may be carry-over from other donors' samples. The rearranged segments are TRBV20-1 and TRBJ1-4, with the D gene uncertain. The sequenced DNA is TGCAGTGCCCCTTCGGGGGAAAAACTGTTTTTT. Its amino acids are CSAPSGEKLFF.